A selection of T cell receptor beta chains follows, all from one sample in a study of Ad26.COV2.S vaccination and SARS-CoV-2 variants. Sequencing used immunoSEQ multiplex PCR; TCRdb keeps in-frame clones, though not all of them. The table records 440,000 or so clones, less than 95% of them present only once. The sample consisted of peripheral blood, taken in a trial of Ad26.COV2.S vaccine versus placebo. All receptors come from a person between 18 and 65 years old who received the Ad26.COV2.S COVID-19 vaccine or a placebo. Both conserved end residues are part of each CDR3. Each record gives: V gene, D gene, J gene, clone size, CDR3 DNA, CDR3 protein. The D gene is left open where the match is weak. Expanded clones get a size class; other rows say once, few or many, or leave the size out.

TRBV2	TRBD1	TRBJ2-3	NA	TGTGCCAGCAGCCCTACACGCCCGGGACAGGGAGCGCAGTATTTT	CASSPTRPGQGAQYF
TRBV2	TRBD1	TRBJ1-1	NA	TGTGCCAGCAGCTGGGCAGGGGGCAACACTGAAGCTTTCTTT	CASSWAGGNTEAFF
TRBV5-1	TRBD1	TRBJ2-5	NA	TGCGCCAGCAGCTTGGCCCGTAGGGGGCCGCAAGAGACCCAGTACTTC	CASSLARRGPQETQYF
TRBV4-1	TRBD1	TRBJ2-3	NA	TGCGCCAGCAGCCTTTTCCAGGGGGTGGGTACAGATACGCAGTATTTT	CASSLFQGVGTDTQYF
TRBV5-4	TRBD2	TRBJ2-1	NA	TGTGCCAGCAGCCCGGGGACTAGCGGGAGGAAATTGAATGAGCAGTTCTTC	CASSPGTSGRKLNEQFF
TRBV5-6	NA	TRBJ2-3	NA	TGTGCCAGCAGCCCTCCCGGGACAAGGAGCACAGATACGCAGTATTTT	CASSPPGTRSTDTQYF
TRBV4-3	NA	TRBJ1-2	NA	TGCGCCAGCAGTCCAAAAGGGGCCAGCCTCTATGGCTACACCTTC	CASSPKGASLYGYTF
TRBV6-5	TRBD1	TRBJ1-2	NA	TGTGCCAATCGGGACAGTGGGAGCGGTAACTATGGCTACACCTTC	CANRDSGSGNYGYTF
TRBV7-3	NA	TRBJ2-2	NA	TGTGCCAGCAGCTTACGCTCGAACACCGGGGAGCTGTTTTTT	CASSLRSNTGELFF
TRBV9	NA	TRBJ2-7	NA	TGTGCCAGCAGTCTCGGACTAACAGACTCCTACGAGCAGTACTTC	CASSLGLTDSYEQYF
TRBV6-1	NA	TRBJ1-5	once	TGTGCCAGCAGTGAAGCGGGTTATAGCAATCAGCCCCAGCATTTT	CASSEAGYSNQPQHF
TRBV30	TRBD1	TRBJ1-4	NA	TGTGCCTGGAATAACCCTGGACAGGCAGGTGCAACTAATGAAAAACTGTTTTTT	CAWNNPGQAGATNEKLFF
TRBV14	NA	TRBJ1-2	few	TGTGCCAGCAGCCAAGATTTCTTTGGAAATGGCTACACCTTC	CASSQDFFGNGYTF